The 15 T cell receptor beta chains below all came from one sample that was sequenced in a study of post-analysis software for immune sequencing data. Findings and limits, study-wide: The study found TRBV5-6, TRBV5-1 and TRBV20-1 among five TRBV segments more frequent in patients than controls.

Unique molecular identifiers were present in the TCR beta cDNA libraries. TCRdb ran MiXCR on the PCR reads and lists one entry per CDR3 protein. The sample yields about 460,000 distinct CDR3 sequences, around 40% seen once. No antigens are known for them. Specimen: blood. The receptors derive from a girl aged 10 to 17 with multiple sclerosis.

This clonotype was seen repeatedly, ten times or more. CDR3: CSAMTGTYEQYF. The CDR3 DNA reads TGCAGCGCGATGACAGGGACCTACGAGCAGTACTTC. This chain links TRBV29-1 with TRBJ2-7; TRBD1 matches 7 bases. V lost 7 bases to trimming and J lost 2 bases; unmatched junction nucleotides: 5. CDR3 size: 12 residues. Germline V gene data show CDR1 as SQVTM and CDR2 as ANQGSEA.

The chain links TRBV6-1 to TRBJ2-6; TRBD2 aligns across 9 bases. This CDR3 has 18 residues. Looked up from germline, CDR1 is MNHNS and CDR2 is SASEGT. Trimming cost V 3 bases and J 0 bases; bases outside gene matches: 6. The CDR3 DNA reads TGTGCCAGCAGTGATCCTAGCGGGACCCACTCTGGGGCCAACGTCCTGACTTTC. This sequence encodes CASSDPSGTHSGANVLTF.

J is TRBJ1-2 and V is TRBV29-1; TRBD1 aligns across 7 bases. V lost 3 bases and J lost 4; bases outside the gene matches: 8. The CDR3 spans 14 residues. CDR1 and CDR2 from the germline V gene are SQVTM and ANQGSEA. CDR3 sequence: CSVDRQGKGYGYTF. As DNA, the CDR3 is TGCAGCGTTGACCGACAGGGAAAAGGCTATGGCTACACCTTC.

The CDR3 here is CASRSGTATYEQYF. The CDR3 coding sequence is TGTGCCAGCAGGTCCGGGACAGCAACCTACGAGCAGTACTTC. The chain combines TRBV12-3 or TRBV12-4 with TRBJ2-7, with 7 bases matching TRBD1. J gave up 2 bases and V 6 bases, and 7 bases lay outside the gene matches. This CDR3 spans 14 amino acids.

This clonotype showed up just a few times. The gene calls are TRBV10-3 and TRBJ2-4; D unresolved. This CDR3 spans 15 amino acids. Trimming cost V 2 bases and J 0 bases, with 8 bases left between them. Per the germline V gene, CDR1 is ENHRY and CDR2 is SYGVKD. CDR3 in DNA: TGTGCCATCAGTGAGGCCGGTACAGCCAAAAACATTCAGTACTTC. It specifies CAISEAGTAKNIQYF.

The DNA of the CDR3 is TGCGCCAGCAAACCCGACGGGGCCTACGAGCAGTACTTC. This encodes CASKPDGAYEQYF. This chain uses TRBV5-1 with TRBJ2-7, with a weak D call TRBD2 (5 bases). Germline CDR1 and CDR2: SGHRS and YFSETQ. V was shortened by 6 bases and J by 2 bases, with 12 bases between the two germline ends. The CDR3 sequence is 13 residues long.

The chain recombines TRBV7-2 with TRBJ1-5; no reliable D call. V was pared by 5 bases and J by 4 bases, with 12 bases between. Germline V gene lookup returns CDR1 SGHTA and CDR2 FQGNSA. There are 14 residues in the CDR3. CDR3 in amino acids: CASSARIQNQPQHF. The DNA for the CDR3 is TGTGCCAGCAGCGCCCGAATACAAAATCAGCCCCAGCATTTT.

This clonotype was seen repeatedly, ten times or more. The chain has TRBV9 and TRBJ2-7, with 7 bases identical to TRBD2. Germline V gene lookup returns CDR1 SGDLS and CDR2 YYNGEE. CDR3 length: 13 residues. V was clipped by 4 bases and J by 3 bases; unmatched bases: 4. This chain's CDR3 is CASSPGGGYEQYF. CDR3 nucleotides: TGTGCCAGCAGCCCAGGCGGGGGCTACGAGCAGTACTTC.

The chain links TRBV7-3 to TRBJ2-3; 11 nucleotides align to TRBD2. Germline loops: CDR1 SGHTA, CDR2 FQGTGA. The CDR3 extends over 14 amino acids. Losses at the gene ends were 4 bases for V and 8 bases for J; bases not matched to a gene: 5. The CDR3 loop reads CASSSGTSGGTQYF. CDR3 bases: TGTGCCAGCAGCTCCGGGACTAGCGGAGGTACGCAGTATTTT. Based on the CDR3 plus reference TRBV7-3 and TRBJ2-3, the full variable domain is GAGVSQTPSNKVTEKGKYVELRCDPISGHTALYWYRQSLGQGPEFLIYFQGTGAADDSGLPNDRFFAVRPEGSVSTLKIQRTERGDSAVYLCASSSGTSGGTQYFGPGTRLTVL.

V usage is TRBV12-3 or TRBV12-4 and J usage is TRBJ1-2; no definite D call. V was pared by 4 bases and J by 2 bases, with 14 bases between. This CDR3 is 15 amino acids long. The CDR3 spells CASSWGVGINYGYTF. The CDR3 DNA is TGTGCCAGCAGTTGGGGTGTAGGGATAAACTATGGCTACACCTTC.

The rearrangement links TRBV7-2 to TRBJ2-7, with D perhaps TRBD1 (6 bases). The CDR3 consists of 15 residues. The V gene lost 5 bases and the J gene lost 3 bases, with 17 bases spanning the gap. The germline gives CDR1 SGHTA, CDR2 FQGNSA. The CDR3 region is CASSPTRQVVYEQYF. CDR3 in DNA: TGTGCCAGCAGCCCAACGCGACAGGTTGTCTACGAGCAGTACTTC.

This clonotype was found a few times. The chain couples TRBV3-1 to TRBJ2-1; D gene uncertain. V shed 2 bases and J shed 0 bases, with 11 bases lying between them. The CDR3 consists of 16 residues. Germline V lookup: CDR1 LGHDT, CDR2 YNNKEL (reference sequence). The CDR3 DNA sequence: TGTGCCAGCAGCCAATTCCTATCTAGCTCCTACAATGAGCAGTTCTTC. Protein: CASSQFLSSSYNEQFF.

The sample holds a few counts of this clonotype. The J gene is TRBJ2-7, the V gene TRBV20-1; the match to TRBD2 covers 7 bases. CDR3 length: 12 residues. With 5 bases clipped from V and 4 bases from J, the junction kept 5 bases outside the gene matches. Per the germline V gene, CDR1 is DFQATT and CDR2 is SNEGSKA (reference sequence). Here the CDR3 DNA reads TGCAGTGCTCCGACTAGCCTGTACGAGCAGTACTTC. This sequence encodes CSAPTSLYEQYF.

This chain connects TRBV28 to TRBJ2-5, with D unresolved. Near its end, the DNA agrees better with TRBJ2-7, so the J call may be wrong. Germline V gives CDR1 MDHEN, CDR2 SYDVKM. The CDR3 has 14 amino acids. The CDR3 DNA reads TGTGCCAGCAGTTCTCCCACTAACCCTTACGAGCAGTACTTC. It yields the protein CASSSPTNPYEQYF.

This chain links TRBV7-9 with TRBJ2-7; D is possibly TRBD1 (6 bases). Per germline, CDR1 SEHNR and CDR2 FQNEAQ (reference sequence). The V end was cut by 1 base, the J end by 0 bases, with 13 bases between. The CDR3 has 16 residues. The CDR3 is CASSLVTPQGSYEQYF. CDR3 nucleotides: TGTGCCAGCAGCTTAGTCACCCCACAGGGCTCCTACGAGCAGTACTTC.